The rows below give T cell receptor beta chains drawn from one sample of a study of T-cell memory formation after mild COVID-19. TCRdb reprocessed the 5' RACE reads with MiXCR, giving one entry per CDR3 protein. The data hold 65,000 to 100,000 distinct CDR3 sequences, with 9.5% to 15% observed a single time. Sequencing was carried out using PBMCs or a T cell subset sorted from them (not recorded which). These TCRs come from a man younger than 35 who had mild COVID-19 (a few samples of this study predate the infection). Cell type and time point are not known. Each CDR3 is given with its conserved first and last residue. The D gene is left open where the match is weak. A clone size is listed for some rows: how often the clone was seen (once, few, many), or a class if it is expanded.

D gene: .
CDR3 length: 16
V gene: TRBV4-1
J gene: TRBJ2-5
clone size: few
CDR3 DNA: TGCGCCAGCAGCCCATACGAGGACAGTCCCGGGGAGACCCAGTACTTC
CDR3 protein: CASSPYEDSPGETQYF

D gene: TRBD1
CDR3 length: 13
V gene: TRBV9
J gene: TRBJ2-1
clone size: few
CDR3 DNA: TGTGCCAGCAGCTTCCGGGACAGCATTGAGCAGTTCTTC
CDR3 protein: CASSFRDSIEQFF

D gene: .
CDR3 length: 16
V gene: TRBV6-1
J gene: TRBJ1-6
clone size: few
CDR3 DNA: TGTGCCAGCAGTGATATGGCCGGGACGGGCAATTCACCCCTCCACTTT
CDR3 protein: CASSDMAGTGNSPLHF

D gene: .
CDR3 length: 15
V gene: TRBV19
J gene: TRBJ2-1
clone size: .
CDR3 DNA: TGTGCCAGTAGTGTCCGGGACAAGCGGGGCAATGAGCAGTTCTTC
CDR3 protein: CASSVRDKRGNEQFF

D gene: .
CDR3 length: 14
V gene: TRBV27
J gene: TRBJ2-5
clone size: .
CDR3 DNA: TGTGCCAGCAGTCCCCAGGGTCCTTCGGAGACCCAGTACTTC
CDR3 protein: CASSPQGPSETQYF

D gene: TRBD1
CDR3 length: 14
V gene: TRBV7-6
J gene: TRBJ1-5
clone size: many
CDR3 DNA: TGTGCCAGCAGCCTGGGACAGGGAAATCAGCCCCAGCATTTT
CDR3 protein: CASSLGQGNQPQHF

D gene: .
CDR3 length: 14
V gene: TRBV7-3
J gene: TRBJ2-1
clone size: many
CDR3 DNA: TGTGCCAGCAGCTCAAGCGGAACCTACAATGAGCAGTTCTTC
CDR3 protein: CASSSSGTYNEQFF

D gene: TRBD2
CDR3 length: 11
V gene: TRBV7-2
J gene: TRBJ2-1
clone size: many
CDR3 DNA: TGTGCCAGCAGCTTTCTAGCGGTATTGTTCTTC
CDR3 protein: CASSFLAVLFF

D gene: .
CDR3 length: 13
V gene: TRBV5-1
J gene: TRBJ1-1
clone size: .
CDR3 DNA: TGCGCCAGCAGCCCCCTGGGTATCACTGAAGCTTTCTTT
CDR3 protein: CASSPLGITEAFF

D gene: TRBD2
CDR3 length: 14
V gene: TRBV11-2
J gene: TRBJ2-1
clone size: few
CDR3 DNA: TGTGCCAGCACGCAGACTAGCAGAGGCAATGAGCAGTTCTTC
CDR3 protein: CASTQTSRGNEQFF

D gene: .
CDR3 length: 15
V gene: TRBV7-2
J gene: TRBJ1-1
clone size: .
CDR3 DNA: TGTGCCAGCAGCTTAGTGGGGGCGGAGCTCACTGAAGCTTTCTTT
CDR3 protein: CASSLVGAELTEAFF

D gene: TRBD1
CDR3 length: 16
V gene: TRBV7-7
J gene: TRBJ1-4
clone size: .
CDR3 DNA: TGTGCCAGCAGCTTCGGACAGGGGGCAGATTGCGGAAAACTGTTTTTT
CDR3 protein: CASSFGQGADCGKLFF

D gene: TRBD2
CDR3 length: 14
V gene: TRBV7-9
J gene: TRBJ2-1
clone size: few
CDR3 DNA: TGTGCCAGCAGCCCCGGGGGGGTTTACAATGAGCAGTTCTTC
CDR3 protein: CASSPGGVYNEQFF

D gene: .
CDR3 length: 14
V gene: TRBV24-1
J gene: TRBJ2-3
clone size: few
CDR3 DNA: TGTGCCACCAGTGGTCGGGGATACACAGATACGCAGTATTTT
CDR3 protein: CATSGRGYTDTQYF

D gene: .
CDR3 length: 15
V gene: TRBV27
J gene: TRBJ1-2
clone size: .
CDR3 DNA: TGTGCCAGCAGTTCCCAGGCATGGGGTAACTATGGCTACACCTTC
CDR3 protein: CASSSQAWGNYGYTF

D gene: .
CDR3 length: 16
V gene: TRBV9
J gene: TRBJ2-1
clone size: few
CDR3 DNA: TGTGCCAGCAGCCCCCGAACGGGGCCCGAGGAGAATGAGCAGTTCTTC
CDR3 protein: CASSPRTGPEENEQFF

D gene: .
CDR3 length: 17
V gene: TRBV6-6
J gene: TRBJ1-2
clone size: many
CDR3 DNA: TGTGCCAGCAGTTCCCACCGGGACCTCAGAAGGGACTATGGCTACACCTTC
CDR3 protein: CASSSHRDLRRDYGYTF

D gene: .
CDR3 length: 14
V gene: TRBV2
J gene: TRBJ1-5
clone size: few
CDR3 DNA: TGTGCCAGCAGTGAACGACAGTACAGTCAGCCCCAGCATTTT
CDR3 protein: CASSERQYSQPQHF

D gene: .
CDR3 length: 12
V gene: TRBV12-3/TRBV12-4
J gene: TRBJ1-5
clone size: many
CDR3 DNA: TGTGCCAGCAGTTTATGGGGTCAGCCCCAGCATTTT
CDR3 protein: CASSLWGQPQHF

D gene: TRBD1
CDR3 length: 17
V gene: TRBV7-2
J gene: TRBJ2-2
clone size: few
CDR3 DNA: TGTGCCAGCAGCTCTTGGACAGGGGCTATAAACACCGGGGAGCTGTTTTTT
CDR3 protein: CASSSWTGAINTGELFF

D gene: .
CDR3 length: 11
V gene: TRBV10-2
J gene: TRBJ2-7
clone size: .
CDR3 DNA: TGCGCCAGCAGGGGGGGAAACGAGCAGTACTTC
CDR3 protein: CASRGGNEQYF

D gene: TRBD1
CDR3 length: 15
V gene: TRBV7-8
J gene: TRBJ2-2
clone size: .
CDR3 DNA: TGTGCCAGCAGCTTAGACAGGGGGAACACCGGGGAGCTGTTTTTT
CDR3 protein: CASSLDRGNTGELFF